The next 3 T cell receptor beta chains were all read from a single sample in a study of cytomegalovirus exposure and HLA in healthy donors. 13 Jbeta primers and 60 Vbeta primers were used for the PCR. Method: immunoSEQ multiplex PCR; TCRdb's copy keeps in-frame clones and lacks some. Of some 98,000 clones listed, 80% to 85% were seen once; the top ten hold more than 1.4%. Material for sequencing was PBMCs. Every receptor here comes from a man between 40 and 49 years old in good health and CMV-seronegative.

This sequence joins TRBV6-5 and TRBJ2-3; D call uncertain. The CDR3 covers 13 residues. Germline CDR1 reads MNHEY; CDR2 reads SVGAGI. Trimming cost V 6 bases and J 1 base, with 8 bases left between them. The CDR3 nucleotides are TGTGCCAGCAGCCCGTTTGGCACAGATACGCAGTATTTT. This sequence encodes CASSPFGTDTQYF.

The rearrangement uses TRBV27 and TRBJ1-4, with 7 bases lining up with TRBD1. CDR3 length: 19 residues. V shed 3 bases and J 0 bases; nucleotides not matched to a gene: 13. Germline-derived CDR1 and CDR2 are MNHEY and SMNVEV (reference sequence). CDR3 nucleotides: TGTGCCAGCAGTTTTTTCTCCCGGACAGGACCACCAACTAATGAAAAACTGTTTTTT. This codes for CASSFFSRTGPPTNEKLFF.

The rearrangement joins TRBV4-1 to TRBJ2-3, with D hard to call. Germline V gene data show CDR1 as MGHRA and CDR2 as YSYEKL. CDR3 length equals 14 residues. V was shortened by 4 bases and J by 0 bases, with 8 bases between the two germline ends. The CDR3 DNA reads as TGCGCCAGCAGCCTCGTTTCTAGCACAGATACGCAGTATTTT. Its protein is CASSLVSSTDTQYF.